The following is a TCR beta chain sequence with its context. What it binds is not known. The 5'RACE template-switching step produced TCR cDNA and added a universal primer site and UMIs. TCRdb re-called the 5' RACE reads through MiXCR, storing one row per CDR3 protein. The sample has about 330,000 distinct CDR3 sequences, roughly 8.4% seen once. This entry belongs to a study of T cells after yellow fever vaccination. Study context: It was SMART-Seq v4 Ultra Low Input that prepared the fractions with low cell numbers. Study-wide findings and caveats: Clonotypes found in both CD4 and CD8 compartments made up a small share. Most primary-vaccination clones recurred post-booster (around 97% CD4, about 90% CD8).

With 3 bases clipped from V and 8 bases from J, the junction kept 4 bases outside the gene matches. The CDR3 is 12 amino acids. The germline V gene has CDR1 SGHRS and CDR2 YFSETQ. This clonotype was sampled from a young man who received the YFV17D yellow fever vaccine. The sequenced sample was PBMCs, obtained around 45 days after the first yellow fever vaccination. This chain connects TRBV5-1 to TRBJ1-2; 7 positions agree with TRBD1. The CDR3 loop reads CASSYEGQGYTF. For the CDR3, the DNA is TGCGCCAGCAGCTACGAGGGACAGGGCTACACCTTC. Variable domain in full (rest from reference TRBV5-1 and TRBJ1-2): KAGVTQTPRYLIKTRGQQVTLSCSPISGHRSVSWYQQTPGQGLQFLFEYFSETQRNKGNFPGRFSGRQFSNSRSEMNVSTLELGDSALYLCASSYEGQGYTFGSGTRLTVV.